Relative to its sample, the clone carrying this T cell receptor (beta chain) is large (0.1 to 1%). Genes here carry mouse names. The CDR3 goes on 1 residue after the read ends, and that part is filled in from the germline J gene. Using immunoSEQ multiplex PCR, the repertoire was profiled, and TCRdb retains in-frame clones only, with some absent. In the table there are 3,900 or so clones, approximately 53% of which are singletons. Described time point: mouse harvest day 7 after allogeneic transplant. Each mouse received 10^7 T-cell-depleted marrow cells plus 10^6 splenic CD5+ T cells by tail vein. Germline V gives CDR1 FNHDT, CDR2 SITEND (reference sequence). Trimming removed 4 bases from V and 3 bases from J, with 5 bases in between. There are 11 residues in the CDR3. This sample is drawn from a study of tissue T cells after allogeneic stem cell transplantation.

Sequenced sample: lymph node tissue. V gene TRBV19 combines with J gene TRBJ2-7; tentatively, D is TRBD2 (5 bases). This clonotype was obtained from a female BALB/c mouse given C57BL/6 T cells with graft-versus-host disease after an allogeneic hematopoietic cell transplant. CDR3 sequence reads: CASSWGYEQYF. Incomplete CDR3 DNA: TGTGCCAGCAGTTGGGGCTATGAACAGTAC. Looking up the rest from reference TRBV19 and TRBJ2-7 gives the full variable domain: GGIITQTPKFLIGQEGQKLTLKCQQNFNHDTMYWYRQDSGKGLRLIYYSITENDLQKGDLSEGYDASREKKSSFSLTVTSAQKNEMAVFLCASSWGYEQYFGPGTRLTVL.